The 27 T cell receptor beta chains in this list originate from one sample, sequenced in a study of blood T cell repertoires in COVID-19. The method was immunoSEQ multiplex PCR; TCRdb's version includes in-frame clones alone and lacks a portion of them. The sample yields about 200,000 clones, about 91% seen once. Sequencing was carried out using peripheral blood. All receptors derive from a woman in her thirties or forties with acute or convalescent COVID-19.

This chain joins TRBV18 and TRBJ1-4, with D perhaps TRBD1 (5 bases). CDR1 and CDR2 from the germline V gene are KGHSH and LQKENI. The CDR3 contains 11 residues. V dropped 6 bases and J dropped 11 bases, with 10 bases sitting between them. CDR3 bases: TGTGCCAGCTCCTCCGGGGGGAAACTGTTTTTT. Amino acids: CASSSGGKLFF.

V is TRBV6-2 or TRBV6-3 and J is TRBJ2-3; 10 nucleotides line up with TRBD2. V shed 5 bases and J 5 bases; nucleotides not matched to a gene: 4. Germline V CDR1 and CDR2: MNHEY, SVGEGT. The CDR3 has 14 residues. Here the CDR3 DNA reads TGTGCCAGCAGTCCACTAGCGGGGAGAGATACGCAGTATTTT. Protein sequence: CASSPLAGRDTQYF.

J is TRBJ1-1 and V is TRBV6-5; D gene uncertain. Germline CDR1 is MNHEY and CDR2 is SVGAGI. CDR3 length: 13 residues. V was pared by 2 bases and J by 4 bases, with 8 bases between. CDR3: CASSYQAGTEAFF. In DNA form, the CDR3 reads TGTGCCAGCAGTTACCAGGCAGGCACTGAAGCTTTCTTT.

This chain connects TRBV5-5 to TRBJ2-7, with D perhaps matching TRBD2 (6 bases). V lost 7 bases, J lost 0 bases, and 17 bases lay in between. Germline V gene data show CDR1 as SGHKS and CDR2 as YYEKEE (reference sequence). The CDR3 is 15 residues long. The CDR3 is CASHSRDFPSYEQYV. As DNA, the CDR3 is TGTGCCAGCCACTCCCGGGACTTCCCCTCCTACGAGCAGTACGTC.

The J gene is TRBJ1-2, the V gene TRBV12-5; D not resolved. CDR1 and CDR2 (germline): LGHNT, FRNRAP. V was clipped by 1 base and J by 4 bases, with 13 bases between them. The CDR3 contains 15 residues. DNA for the CDR3: TGTGCTAGTGGTTTGGATCAAGGTCGGGTCTATGGCTACACCTTC. This sequence encodes CASGLDQGRVYGYTF. Using reference TRBV12-5 and TRBJ1-2 for the parts outside the CDR3, the full variable domain is DARVTQTPRHKVTEMGQEVTMRCQPILGHNTVFWYRQTMMQGLELLAYFRNRAPLDDSGMPKDRFSAEMPDATLATLKIQPSEPRDSAVYFCASGLDQGRVYGYTFGSGTRLTVV.

In its sample, this clone was seen once. This chain connects TRBV20-1 to TRBJ2-3, with D perhaps TRBD2 (5 bases). V was pared by 4 bases and J by 4 bases, with 6 bases between. CDR3 size: 11 residues. Germline assignment: CDR1 DFQATT and CDR2 SNEGSKA (reference sequence). CDR3 coding DNA: TGCAGTGCTACCGGGGCAGATACGCAGTATTTT. This codes for CSATGADTQYF.

The J gene is TRBJ1-1, the V gene TRBV9, with D tentatively TRBD1 (6 bases). V gave up 6 bases and J gave up 0 bases, with 12 bases separating them. The CDR3 spans 14 residues. Germline assignment: CDR1 SGDLS and CDR2 YYNGEE. For the CDR3, the DNA is TGTGCCAGCATGGGGGCCGGGATGAACACTGAAGCTTTCTTT. This translates into CASMGAGMNTEAFF.

This clone was recorded only once. The rearrangement joins TRBV30 to TRBJ1-6; a possible D gene is TRBD1 (5 bases). The CDR3 is made up of 17 amino acids. Trimming took off 2 bases at V and 0 bases at J, with 14 bases between the two ends. Germline-derived CDR1 and CDR2 are GTSNPN and SVGIG (reference sequence). CDR3 nucleotide sequence: TGTGCCTGGAGTATGGAGGGACGTCCCTCCTATAATTCACCCCTCCACTTT. It translates to CAWSMEGRPSYNSPLHF.

This chain joins TRBV9 and TRBJ1-1, with 7 bases aligning to TRBD1. Trimming removed 3 bases from V and 9 bases from J; junction bases left unmatched: 5. This CDR3 is 12 amino acids long. Germline values: CDR1 SGDLS, CDR2 YYNGEE. CDR3 region: CASSGRDSQAFF. DNA for the CDR3: TGTGCCAGCAGCGGCAGGGACAGCCAAGCTTTCTTT.

CDR3 protein: CASSVRGDRDSNEQFF. CDR3 coding DNA: TGTGCCAGCAGCGTAAGGGGGGACAGAGATTCCAATGAGCAGTTCTTC. This sequence joins TRBV9 and TRBJ2-1, with D tentatively TRBD1 (7 bases). V lost 1 base and J lost 6, with 17 bases in between. Germline-derived CDR1 and CDR2 are SGDLS and YYNGEE. This CDR3 spans 16 amino acids.

This clone was observed a single time. The gene calls are TRBV9 and TRBJ1-3; D may be TRBD1 (5 bases). Trimming left V 4 bases short and J 4 bases short, with 24 bases between. This CDR3 contains 18 residues. The germline gives CDR1 SGDLS, CDR2 YYNGEE. The chain's CDR3 is CASSSHPYQGNYGNTIYF. CDR3 DNA sequence: TGTGCCAGCAGCTCTCACCCGTACCAGGGTAACTACGGAAACACCATATATTTT. The full variable domain, completed using reference TRBV9 and TRBJ1-3, is DSGVTQTPKHLITATGQRVTLRCSPRSGDLSVYWYQQSLDQGLQFLIQYYNGEERAKGNILERFSAQQFPDLHSELNLSSLELGDSALYFCASSSHPYQGNYGNTIYFGEGSWLTVV.

V usage is TRBV5-1 and J usage is TRBJ2-3; D unclear. The CDR3 loop spans 11 amino acids. The V and J ends lost 2 bases and 6 bases respectively, with 4 bases between them. Per germline, CDR1 SGHRS and CDR2 YFSETQ. CDR3 region: CASSFEDTQYF. The CDR3 nucleotides are TGCGCCAGCAGCTTTGAGGATACGCAGTATTTT.

The chain has TRBV5-8 and TRBJ1-6; D is undetermined. The CDR3 is 15 amino acids. Germline CDR1 reads SGHTS; CDR2 reads YDEGEE. Between the trimmed V and J ends, which lost 2 bases and 7 bases, there was a span of 13 bases. Written as DNA, the CDR3 is TGTGCCAGCAGCTTCAGATCTGGCCCGAATTCACCCCTCCACTTT. Amino acid sequence: CASSFRSGPNSPLHF.

The V gene is TRBV7-3, the J gene TRBJ2-6, with D perhaps matching TRBD1 (6 bases). The CDR3 totals 16 residues. V gave up 5 bases and J gave up 4 bases, with 15 bases separating them. CDR1 is SGHTA, CDR2 FQGTGA, per germline. CDR3 nucleotide sequence: TGTGCCAGCAGCCGCCCGACAGGATCGGGGGCCAACGTCCTGACTTTC. It is translated as CASSRPTGSGANVLTF.

CDR3 region: CAWSVTGYGQPQHF. CDR3 sequence (DNA): TGTGCCTGGAGTGTTACAGGGTACGGTCAGCCCCAGCATTTT. The rearrangement links TRBV30 to TRBJ1-5, with a weak D call TRBD1 (6 bases). The CDR3 has 14 residues. The germline V gene encodes CDR1 GTSNPN and CDR2 SVGIG (reference sequence). Trimming left V 0 bases short and J 6 bases short, with 12 bases between. Full variable domain (missing parts from reference TRBV30 and TRBJ1-5): SQTIHQWPATLVQPVGSPLSLECTVEGTSNPNLYWYRQAAGRGLQLLFYSVGIGQISSEVPQNLSASRPQDRQFILSSKKLLLSDSGFYLCAWSVTGYGQPQHFGDGTRLSIL.

The chain uses TRBV9 and TRBJ1-2, with 11 bases identical to TRBD1. The ends lost 6 bases at V and 2 bases at J; junction bases unmatched: 3. This CDR3 is built from 14 residues. Germline V CDR1 and CDR2: SGDLS, YYNGEE. CDR3 sequence (DNA): TGTGCCAGCACAGGGACAGGGGGGAACTATGGCTACACCTTC. It specifies CASTGTGGNYGYTF.

The sample holds one count of this clone. The genes are TRBV7-2 and TRBJ1-3, with D possibly TRBD1 on 6 matching bases. Germline V gene data show CDR1 as SGHTA and CDR2 as FQGNSA. CDR3 length equals 15 residues. The V and J ends lost 1 base and 2 bases respectively, with 9 bases between them. The CDR3 nucleotides are TGTGCCAGCAGCTTAGTGGGGGCCACTGGAAACACCATATATTTT. It specifies CASSLVGATGNTIYF.

This sequence joins TRBV7-3 and TRBJ2-5; TRBD2 aligns across 8 bases. V dropped 1 base and J dropped 5; count of bases not matched to a gene: 6. CDR1 SGHTA and CDR2 FQGTGA come from the germline V gene. The CDR3 is 15 residues long. In DNA, the CDR3 is TGTGCCAGCAGCTTAAGTGGGTCTAGCGGGGAGACCCAGTACTTC. This sequence encodes CASSLSGSSGETQYF.

The rearrangement joins TRBV12-3 or TRBV12-4 to TRBJ2-5, with a tentative D call TRBD1 (5 bases). There are 13 residues in the CDR3. Trimming took off 6 bases at V and 3 bases at J, with 11 bases between the two ends. The CDR3 DNA reads TGTGCCAGCAGCCTCCAGGGAAAAGAGACCCAGTACTTC. Its protein product is CASSLQGKETQYF.

V is TRBV28 and J is TRBJ2-3; D is perhaps TRBD2 (6 bases). Deletions cut 6 bases from V and 0 bases from J, with 13 bases between. CDR3 length: 15 amino acids. The germline V gene has CDR1 MDHEN and CDR2 SYDVKM. CDR3 protein: CASSFRLASTDTQYF. Written as DNA, the CDR3 is TGTGCCAGCAGCTTCAGGCTAGCGAGCACAGATACGCAGTATTTT.

The chain is built from TRBV10-2 and TRBJ2-7; D call uncertain. The CDR3 length is 12 residues. Trimming removed 0 bases at V and 7 bases at J, with 7 bases between. Germline V gene data show CDR1 as WSHSY and CDR2 as SAAADI. The CDR3 sequence: CASSESIGEQYV. As DNA, the CDR3 is TGCGCCAGCAGTGAGTCGATCGGGGAGCAGTACGTC.

The V gene is TRBV4-2, the J gene TRBJ1-1; no definite D call. Trimming pared 3 bases from V and 0 bases from J, leaving 5 bases between. CDR1 LGHNA and CDR2 YNFKEQ come from the germline V gene. This CDR3 region has 13 residues. The CDR3 protein is CASSHGVNTEAFF. CDR3 sequence (DNA): TGTGCCAGCAGCCATGGAGTGAACACTGAAGCTTTCTTT.

This rearrangement joins TRBV19 to TRBJ1-3; D not resolved. Germline assignment: CDR1 LNHDA and CDR2 SQIVND (reference sequence). V lost 3 bases and J 0 bases, leaving 9 bases between the germline ends. The CDR3 extends over 15 amino acids. The CDR3 loop reads CASSISINSGNTIYF. Here the CDR3 DNA reads TGTGCCAGTAGTATTAGTATCAACTCTGGAAACACCATATATTTT.

The V and J genes are TRBV21-1 and TRBJ1-4; the table's D call of TRBD1 was not tested on the DNA. TRBV21-1 is a known pseudogene. The CDR3 extends over 16 amino acids. CDR3 DNA sequence: TGTGCCAGCAGCATAAACCAGGGTATGACTAATGAAAAACTGTTTTTT. It yields the protein CASSINQGMTNEKLFF.

The chain is built from TRBV4-1 and TRBJ2-7; D not certain. Trimming took 8 bases from V and 6 from J, leaving 11 bases between them. The V gene's germline CDR1 is MGHRA and CDR2 YSYEKL. The CDR3 runs 11 residues. CDR3 residues: CASPFPCEQYV. CDR3 in DNA: TGCGCCAGCCCCTTTCCGTGCGAGCAGTACGTC.

The rearrangement links TRBV9 to TRBJ2-5; TRBD1 agrees at 11 bases. The V segment lost 0 bases and the J segment 4 bases; nucleotides outside the gene matches: 5. There are 16 residues in the CDR3. From germline, CDR1 is SGDLS and CDR2 YYNGEE. The DNA for the CDR3 is TGTGCCAGCAGCGTAGAGGGACAGGGGGTCGGAGAGACCCAGTACTTC. Translation: CASSVEGQGVGETQYF.

The V and J genes are TRBV6-1 and TRBJ1-5; D remains unclear. There are 18 residues in the CDR3. V lost 2 bases and J 0 bases, leaving 17 bases between the germline ends. In germline, CDR1 is MNHNS, CDR2 SASEGT. The CDR3 DNA reads TGTGCCAGCAGTGAACGAGAAGATTCTACCTATAGCAATCAGCCCCAGCATTTT. This translates into CASSEREDSTYSNQPQHF.